This entry describes one T cell receptor (beta chain). Its antigen is still unknown. The sample comes from a study of immune evolution from preneoplasia to lung adenocarcinoma. Looking at the study overall: HLA loss of heterozygosity: 5.5% to 8.5% AIS, less than 18% MIA, over 25% ADC, none AAH. Overall study findings and caveats: Top clone share appeared to fall from AAH through AIS, MIA, adenocarcinoma.

There are 14 residues in the CDR3. Per the germline V gene, CDR1 is MDHEN and CDR2 is SYDVKM. V shed 5 bases and J 4 bases; nucleotides not matched to a gene: 5. The method was immunoSEQ multiplex PCR; TCRdb's version includes in-frame clones alone and lacks a portion of them. The sample holds 5,000 to 6,500 clones, 60% to 80% seen once. The sequence was collected from a person between 60 and 79 years old with lung adenocarcinoma. The chain has TRBV28 and TRBJ1-5, with 7 bases matching TRBD1. Sample: FFPE minimally invasive lung adenocarcinoma tissue. Here the CDR3 reads CASSDPGQNQPQHF. The CDR3 region has the DNA TGTGCCAGCAGTGACCCGGGACAGAATCAGCCCCAGCATTTT.